This T cell receptor (beta chain) was documented in a study of shared clonotypes between healthy human individuals. The study's findings and limits: The donor pool, a small one, limited the genetic and exposure-history diversity represented. Expectations were that clonotype sharing among donors would be affected by sequencing depth.

There were no recent acute infections or vaccinations among the donors, who were healthy HIV-negative adults. Germline V gives CDR1 LNHDA, CDR2 SQIVND (reference sequence). V shed 9 bases and J 3 bases; nucleotides not matched to a gene: 3. CDR3 length: 13 residues. Notes on this clone: Its antigen is currently unknown.

TCRdb keeps only in-frame clones here, not all; method: immunoSEQ multiplex PCR. The sample lists 500,000 to 650,000 clones; around 81% were seen once. Sample: PBMCs. This clonotype originated in a woman between 35 and 50 years old in good health. Some clones in this sample may be carry-over from other donors' samples. This sequence joins TRBV19 and TRBJ2-3, with 10 bases lining up with TRBD2. The CDR3 loop is CASGGLATDTQYF. CDR3 nucleotide sequence: TGTGCCAGCGGGGGACTAGCGACAGATACGCAGTATTTT.